This is a list of T cell receptor beta chains from one sample in a study of CD8 T cells in Susac syndrome. TCRdb reprocessed the immunoSEQ multiplex PCR reads with MiXCR, giving one entry per CDR3 protein. The table records about 210,000 distinct CDR3 sequences, about 95% of them present only once. Specimen: CD4+ T cells from PBMCs. The receptors originated from a human donor with Susac syndrome. Each CDR3 is given with its conserved first and last residue. A D gene is named only where the DNA matches it firmly. Where a row states a size, it is once, few, many or the class of an expanded clone; other rows omit it.

j_call clone_size v_call d_call cdr3_aa cdr3_nt
TRBJ2-7 - TRBV10-3 - CAISESALGRGEQYF TGTGCCATCAGTGAGTCCGCGCTTGGAAGGGGCGAGCAGTACTTC
TRBJ2-5 - TRBV30 TRBD2 CAWSGGAEETQYF TGTGCCTGGAGCGGGGGGGCCGAAGAGACCCAGTACTTC
TRBJ2-5 once TRBV12-3/TRBV12-4 - CASSRQSQETQYF TGTGCCAGCAGTCGACAGTCCCAAGAGACCCAGTACTTC
TRBJ1-1 - TRBV19 - CASTRLGAEAFF TGTGCCAGTACCCGACTGGGGGCTGAAGCTTTCTTT
TRBJ2-7 - TRBV28 - CASTLPPYEQYF TGTGCCAGCACCCTACCTCCCTACGAGCAGTACTTC
TRBJ2-5 - TRBV5-1 - CASSLAPLTAEETQYF TGCGCCAGCAGCTTGGCCCCCCTTACAGCCGAAGAGACCCAGTACTTC
TRBJ2-5 - TRBV7-6 - CASSPYGTTSKETQYF TGTGCCAGCAGCCCTTATGGGACCACCAGTAAAGAGACCCAGTACTTC
TRBJ1-3 - TRBV29-1 TRBD1 CSVVGDRSSGNTIYF TGCAGCGTTGTTGGGGACAGAAGCTCTGGAAACACCATATATTTT
TRBJ1-3 - TRBV12-3/TRBV12-4 - CASSFSSGNTIYF TGTGCCAGCAGTTTTTCCTCTGGAAACACCATATATTTT
TRBJ1-2 - TRBV28 - CASSSSKKGLGGGYTFGTF -
TRBJ1-6 - TRBV7-9 - CASSLQGDSPLHF TGTGCCAGCAGCTTGCAGGGAGATTCACCCCTCCACTTT
TRBJ2-7 - TRBV3-1 TRBD1 CASSPPTGRRHEQYF TGTGCCAGCAGCCCGCCGACAGGGCGACGCCACGAGCAGTACTTC
TRBJ2-7 - TRBV7-2 TRBD1 CASSLAGTVEIYEQYF TGTGCCAGCAGCTTAGCGGGGACAGTTGAGATATACGAGCAGTACTTC
TRBJ2-3 - TRBV4-3 TRBD2 CASSPVAGARRIDTQYF TGCGCCAGCAGCCCAGTAGCGGGGGCCCGTCGTATAGATACGCAGTATTTT
TRBJ2-5 - TRBV5-1 - CASSLRGGQETQYF TGCGCCAGCAGCTTAAGAGGGGGACAAGAGACCCAGTACTTC
TRBJ1-1 - TRBV5-6 - CASSLYPRLEAFF TGTGCCAGCAGCTTGTATCCGCGGCTGGAAGCTTTCTTT
TRBJ1-2 - TRBV27 - CASRGLRGRGYGYTF TGTGCCAGCAGGGGGCTCCGGGGCCGGGGTTATGGCTACACCTTC
TRBJ1-1 - TRBV29-1 - CSVEGGVSNTEAFF TGCAGCGTTGAAGGCGGGGTGTCGAACACTGAAGCTTTCTTT
TRBJ1-2 - TRBV30 TRBD1 CAWSATGGGGGYTF TGTGCCTGGAGCGCAACAGGGGGCGGAGGTGGCTACACCTTC
TRBJ2-5 - TRBV20-1 - CSARDPPTWPQETQYF TGCAGTGCTAGAGATCCCCCGACATGGCCTCAAGAGACCCAGTACTTC
TRBJ1-1 - TRBV9 TRBD1 CASTRDRGDTEAFF TGTGCCAGCACCCGGGACAGGGGGGACACTGAAGCTTTCTTT
TRBJ1-1 - TRBV20-1 TRBD1 CSAMDRVNTEAFF TGCAGTGCTATGGACAGGGTGAACACTGAAGCTTTCTTT
TRBJ2-6 - TRBV3-1 - CASSQDTGANVLTF TGTGCCAGCAGCCAGGATACTGGGGCCAACGTCCTGACTTTC
TRBJ2-7 - TRBV5-1 - CASSSATARGPYEQYF TGCGCCAGCAGCTCGGCGACTGCACGGGGACCCTACGAGCAGTACTTC
TRBJ2-7 - TRBV6-5 TRBD1 CASSFHSDRGVLSYEQYF TGTGCCAGCAGTTTCCATAGTGACAGGGGCGTACTCTCCTACGAGCAGTACTTC
TRBJ2-5 - TRBV11-2 - CASSFGAGGGDETQYF -